Here is one T cell receptor beta chain with its context. This clonotype was seen repeatedly, ten times or more. Its antigen is still unknown. Per-base quality was not reported, and no clone a single base away is much larger than it. The sample belongs to a study of T cells in Graves' hyperthyroidism and ophthalmopathy (dated by TCRdb to the late 2010s). Looking at the study overall: Peripheral blood samples were taken at the time of initial diagnosis, prior to any treatment. TCR V-J signatures able to tell the groups apart were searched for in a discovery cohort of approximately 95 patients, of whom 43 had Graves' ophthalmopathy and under 65 had stable Graves' hyperthyroidism. Whether ophthalmopathy could be predicted prospectively was tested in an independent validation cohort made up of under 20 hyperthyroidism patients plus 17 patients who later progressed to ophthalmopathy. The 100 or so discovery patients were randomly split 7:3 into training and test sets. In addition, the study compared T-cell repertoires in thyroid tissue and in blood from roughly six Graves' hyperthyroidism patients. After blood sampling, hyperthyroidism patients were treated with methimazole at a starting dose of 30 mg daily, and ophthalmopathy patients were treated with high-dose intravenous methylprednisolone. The paper reports TCR Vbeta CDR3 sequencing of some 140 peripheral blood samples: some 44 ophthalmopathy, roughly 74 hyperthyroidism and around 17 progressor patients. The investigation overall reported the following: Blood samples also contained most of the expanded thyroid clonotypes (frequency above 0.001), which suggests that blood repertoires may reflect thyroid immune responses. A 13 V-J signature model separated ophthalmopathy from stable hyperthyroidism, with over 85% sensitivity and around 84% specificity in cross-validation and 80%/75% in testing. No statistical method was used to fix the sample size in advance, and group allocation was not hidden from the investigators. During validation, the model predicted progression to ophthalmopathy a median of roughly 7.1 months ahead of onset, with around 65% sensitivity and under 85% specificity.

V and J lose 0 bases and 4 bases, and a span of 12 bases separates them. According to the germline V gene (reference sequence), CDR1 reads LGHDT and CDR2 reads YNNKEL. Reading from cysteine to phenylalanine, the CDR3 counts 15 amino acids. Only the CDR3 region is kept as DNA, spanning 45 bases read in frame from base 1. The hyperthyroidism patients were between 18 and 65 years old and newly diagnosed, with a disease duration of less than 2 months. The study excluded patients with uncontrolled infections, other autoimmune diseases, pregnancy or lactation. Diagnoses relied on clinical symptoms, serum thyroxine and TRAb, thyroid ultrasound and orbital computed tomography. Blood from progressor patients was collected at the time of first diagnosis with hyperthyroidism, before any ophthalmopathy symptoms had appeared. Ficoll-Paque density gradient centrifugation was used to isolate PBMCs from approximately 10 ml of fresh peripheral blood. Progressor patients were first diagnosed with Graves' hyperthyroidism and then developed ophthalmopathy during follow-up. Trizol reagent was used to extract total RNA, and RNA quality was then checked on an Agilent 2100 Bioanalyzer.

The TCR beta CDR3 regions were amplified from the RNA transcripts. For the first round of RT-PCR on the TCR CDR3, the HTBI primer set was used together with the Qiagen OneStep RT-PCR kit. The libraries were constructed in a second round of multiplex PCR and then size-selected and purified. Paired-end sequencing of the libraries was performed with 100 bp reads on an Illumina HiSeq2000. The original pipeline was this. SOAPnuke was used to process the raw data, throwing out any read that contained adapters or uncalled bases, had a mean Phred below 15, or lacked an exact constant-primer or identifier match. COPE v1.2.5 was used to merge the high-quality paired reads, and each unique nucleotide sequence was defined as a clonotype. MiTCR v1.1 was used to align the clonotypes against IMGT TRBV, TRBD and TRBJ reference segments. Analysis was restricted to V-J combinations with a frequency above 0.0001, which covered 99.2% of repertoires. The TCS score was defined as F50 (clonal expansion) divided by E x V (chaos), with BLOSUM62-based TCRdist calculated between CDR3 peptides within each V-J. Welch's t-statistics and random forest reduced just over 500 V-J features to roughly 13, which were used in a naive Bayes classifier (R e1071). TCRdb took the public reads, trimmed them with fastp at Q25, ran MiXCR for clone calling and kept in-frame beta chains. Each entry merges the rows of one CDR3 protein and shows their most common DNA and genes. The V and J calls shown here were made by TCRdb, not taken from the authors' results. The table for this sample lists around 300,000 distinct CDR3 sequences; roughly 15% of them were counted only once. The top ten hold about 30% of the sample.

The chain uses TRBV3-1 and TRBJ1-1, with the D gene call left open. The receptor comes from a woman aged 45-65 years with Graves' hyperthyroidism that later progressed to Graves' ophthalmopathy. Sequenced: blood. The CDR3 here reads CASSQEWVGTTEAFF. The DNA reads as follows: TGTGCCAGCAGCCAAGAATGGGTGGGCACCACTGAAGCTTTCTTT.